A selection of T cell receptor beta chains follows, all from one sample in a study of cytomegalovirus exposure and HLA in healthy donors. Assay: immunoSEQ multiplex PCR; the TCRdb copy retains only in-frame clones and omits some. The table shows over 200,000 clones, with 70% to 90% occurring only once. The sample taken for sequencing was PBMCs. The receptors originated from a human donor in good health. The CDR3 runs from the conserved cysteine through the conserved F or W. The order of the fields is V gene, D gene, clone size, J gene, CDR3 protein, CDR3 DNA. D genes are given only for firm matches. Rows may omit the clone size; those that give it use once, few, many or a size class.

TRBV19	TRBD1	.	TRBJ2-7	CASSRTGANYEQYF	TGTGCCAGTAGTAGGACAGGGGCGAACTACGAGCAGTACTTC
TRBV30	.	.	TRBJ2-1	CAWSVARNEQFF	TGTGCCTGGAGTGTCGCGAGAAATGAGCAGTTCTTC
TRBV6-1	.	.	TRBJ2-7	CASSAQGAGSGSLVYEQYF	TGTGCCAGCAGTGCACAGGGGGCGGGTAGCGGGAGCCTCGTGTACGAGCAGTACTTC
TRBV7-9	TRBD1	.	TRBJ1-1	CSNSLWGTGNTEAFF	TGTTCCAACAGCTTATGGGGGACAGGCAACACTGAAGCTTTCTTT
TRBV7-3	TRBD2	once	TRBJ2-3	CASSLAGGGKDTQYF	TGTGCCAGCAGCCTCGCGGGCGGGGGGAAAGATACGCAGTATTTT
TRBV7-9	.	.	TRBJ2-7	CASSQTDTPYEQYF	TGTGCCAGCAGCCAGACAGACACCCCCTACGAGCAGTACTTC
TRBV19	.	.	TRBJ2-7	CASSIEQGYEQYF	TGTGCCAGTAGTATAGAGCAGGGCTACGAGCAGTACTTC
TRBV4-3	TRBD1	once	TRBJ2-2	CASSQDRQGGIGLPNTGELFF	TGCGCCAGCAGCCAAGATAGACAGGGGGGGATCGGACTCCCTAACACCGGGGAGCTGTTTTTT
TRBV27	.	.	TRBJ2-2	CASSFSSGEGGELFF	TGTGCCAGCAGTTTTAGTAGCGGCGAGGGGGGGGAGCTGTTTTTT
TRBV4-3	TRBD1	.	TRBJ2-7	CASSQDRQGYEQYF	TGCGCCAGCAGCCAAGATCGACAGGGCTACGAGCAGTACTTC
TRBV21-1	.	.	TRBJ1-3	CASSPSPGFSGNTIYF	TGTGCCAGCAGCCCAAGCCCAGGGTTCTCTGGAAACACCATATATTTT
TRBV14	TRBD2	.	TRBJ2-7	CASSQPLLAGNYEQYF	TGTGCCAGCAGCCAACCGCTATTAGCGGGAAATTACGAGCAGTACTTC
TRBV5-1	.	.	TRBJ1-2	CASRTYGEVKDGYTF	TGCGCCAGCAGAACCTACGGGGAGGTCAAGGATGGCTACACCTTC
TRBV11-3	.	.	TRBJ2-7	CASSFGGRVVRIAYEQYF	TGTGCCAGCAGCTTCGGGGGAAGGGTGGTTCGCATAGCCTACGAGCAGTACTTC
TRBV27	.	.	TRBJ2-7	CASSLGSPTDEQYF	TGTGCCAGCAGTTTAGGGAGCCCGACTGACGAGCAGTACTTC
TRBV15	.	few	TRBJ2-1	CATSRLAGGTGAQYNEQFF	TGTGCCACCAGCAGACTAGCTGGGGGGACCGGGGCGCAGTACAATGAGCAGTTCTTC
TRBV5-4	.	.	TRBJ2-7	CASSLVLAGSYEQYF	TGTGCCAGCAGCTTGGTATTAGCCGGATCCTACGAGCAGTACTTC
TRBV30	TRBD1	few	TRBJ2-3	CAWSVLGVTGGITQYF	TGTGCCTGGAGTGTATTGGGGGTAACAGGGGGCATCACGCAGTATTTT
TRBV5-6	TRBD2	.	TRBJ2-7	CASSLGVRESYEQYF	TGTGCCAGCAGCTTGGGCGTGCGGGAGTCCTACGAGCAGTACTTC
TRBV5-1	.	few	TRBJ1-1	CASSLTGNTEAFF	TGCGCCAGCAGCCTAACAGGGAACACTGAAGCTTTCTTT
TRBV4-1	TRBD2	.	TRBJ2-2	CASSHGLAGVWTGELFF	TGCGCCAGCAGCCATGGACTAGCGGGAGTCTGGACCGGGGAGCTGTTTTTT
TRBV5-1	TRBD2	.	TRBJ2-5	CASSSLAGGQETQYF	TGCGCCAGCAGCTCACTAGCGGGAGGGCAAGAGACCCAGTACTTC
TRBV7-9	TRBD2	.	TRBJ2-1	CSSSSSGVYNEQFF	TGTTCCAGCAGTTCTAGCGGGGTCTACAATGAGCAGTTCTTC
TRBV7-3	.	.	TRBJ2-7	CASSTGSQRQYEQYF	TGTGCCAGCAGCACTGGGAGTCAACGTCAGTACGAGCAGTACTTC
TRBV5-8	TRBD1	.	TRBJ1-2	CASRTGGAGYGYTF	TGTGCCAGCAGGACAGGGGGCGCGGGCTATGGCTACACCTTC
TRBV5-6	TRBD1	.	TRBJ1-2	CASSSGPTGGGGYTF	TGTGCCAGCAGCTCCGGTCCGACAGGGGGGGGAGGCTACACCTTC
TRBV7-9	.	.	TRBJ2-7	CSSSLAEVVLEQYF	TGTTCCAGCAGCTTAGCGGAGGTGGTCTTGGAGCAGTACTTC
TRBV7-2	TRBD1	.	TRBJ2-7	CASSFYRGPSYEQYF	TGTGCCAGCAGCTTTTACAGGGGGCCGTCCTACGAGCAGTACTTC
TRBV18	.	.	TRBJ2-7	CASSRVKDNEQYF	TGTGCCAGCTCACGCGTAAAGGACAACGAGCAGTACTTC
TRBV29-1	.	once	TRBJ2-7	CSVVRARAGEQYF	TGCAGCGTTGTAAGGGCCCGGGCGGGCGAGCAGTACTTC
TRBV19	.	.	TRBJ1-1	CASSITGTNTEAFF	TGTGCCAGTAGTATAACAGGGACCAACACTGAAGCTTTCTTT
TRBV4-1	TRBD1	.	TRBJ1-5	CASSLRTGDNQPQHF	TGCGCCAGCAGCCTGCGGACAGGGGATAATCAGCCCCAGCATTTT
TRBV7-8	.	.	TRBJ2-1	CASSLVQGNYNEQFF	TGTGCCAGCAGCTTAGTTCAGGGGAACTACAATGAGCAGTTCTTC
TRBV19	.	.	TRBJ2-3	CASSIGRTDTQYF	TGTGCCAGTAGTATAGGTCGGACAGATACGCAGTATTTT
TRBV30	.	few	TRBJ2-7	CAWSAAYEQYF	TGTGCCTGGAGTGCCGCCTACGAGCAGTACTTC
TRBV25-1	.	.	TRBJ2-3	CASSEGWRLSTDTQYF	TGTGCCAGCAGTGAAGGTTGGAGACTCAGCACAGATACGCAGTATTTT
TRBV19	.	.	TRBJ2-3	CASSLRARSTDTQYF	TGTGCCAGTAGTCTGCGGGCTCGAAGCACAGATACGCAGTATTTT
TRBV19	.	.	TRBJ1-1	CASSISLGALNTEAFF	TGTGCCAGTAGTATCTCATTAGGGGCATTGAACACTGAAGCTTTCTTT
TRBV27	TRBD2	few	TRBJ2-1	CASSLYGGVGLAGVGVRNEQFF	TGTGCCAGCAGTTTATATGGGGGGGTAGGACTAGCGGGAGTAGGGGTACGCAATGAGCAGTTCTTC
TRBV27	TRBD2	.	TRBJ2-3	CASSSWAAGEDTQYF	TGTGCCAGCAGTTCGTGGGCGGCGGGAGAAGATACGCAGTATTTT
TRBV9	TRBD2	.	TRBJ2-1	CASSVGSSGTNEQFF	TGTGCCAGCAGCGTAGGGTCTAGCGGGACCAATGAGCAGTTCTTC
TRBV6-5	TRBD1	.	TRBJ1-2	CASRAGGNYGYTF	TGTGCCAGCAGGGCAGGGGGTAACTATGGCTACACCTTC
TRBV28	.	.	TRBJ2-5	CASSSGNKETQYF	TGTGCCAGCAGCTCGGGAAACAAGGAGACCCAGTACTTC
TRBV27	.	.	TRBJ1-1	CASSLQGTEAFF	TGTGCCAGCAGTTTACAGGGCACTGAAGCTTTCTTT
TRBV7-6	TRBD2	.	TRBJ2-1	CASSLIRAGTSGTHNEQFF	TGTGCCAGCAGCTTGATACGAGCCGGGACTAGCGGAACGCACAATGAGCAGTTCTTC
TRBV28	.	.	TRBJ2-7	CASCRSSYEQYF	TGTGCCAGCTGCCGGAGCTCCTACGAGCAGTACTTC
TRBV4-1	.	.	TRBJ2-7	CASSQDLSYEQYF	TGCGCCAGCAGCCAAGATTTATCCTACGAGCAGTACTTC
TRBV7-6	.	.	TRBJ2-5	CASSGRTDIQETQYF	TGTGCCAGCAGCGGCCGGACAGACATCCAAGAGACCCAGTACTTC
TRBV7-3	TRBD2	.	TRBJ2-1	CASSLIAGGPNEQFF	TGTGCCAGCAGCTTAATAGCGGGAGGGCCCAATGAGCAGTTCTTC
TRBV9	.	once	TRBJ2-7	CASSPSPSYEQYF	TGTGCCAGCAGCCCGAGCCCCTCCTACGAGCAGTACTTC
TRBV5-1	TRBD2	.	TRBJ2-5	CASSLVPTSGVQETQYF	TGCGCCAGCAGCTTGGTCCCGACTAGCGGAGTCCAAGAGACCCAGTACTTC
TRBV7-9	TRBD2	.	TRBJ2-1	CASRHSGMSSYNEQFF	TGTGCCAGCAGACATAGCGGGATGAGCTCCTACAATGAGCAGTTCTTC
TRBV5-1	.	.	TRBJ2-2	CASRVTGLNTGELFF	TGCGCCAGCAGAGTCACAGGCCTAAACACCGGGGAGCTGTTTTTT